This T cell receptor beta chain is from a study of molecular identifiers for immune sequencing clone quantification. V trimming: 3 bases; J trimming: 1 base; junction bases outside the gene matches: 9. The CDR3 has 18 residues. The germline V gene encodes CDR1 SGDLS and CDR2 YYNGEE. Using its own MiXCR run on the PCR reads, TCRdb lists one record per CDR3 protein. There are roughly 100,000 distinct CDR3 sequences in the sample; around 30% occur only once, and approximately 10% lies in the top ten. Sample share makes this clonotype medium-sized. As yet, its antigen is unknown. Broader study findings: Jurkat TCR RNA spiked in from one cell (amid more than 850,000 naive cells) was reportedly detectable.

The receptor's source is a human donor in good health. Some libraries in this study had Jurkat cell RNA spiked in. The chain carries TRBV9 and TRBJ2-6, with 8 bases matching TRBD1. Sequences were obtained from naive CD8+ T cells from blood, with Jurkat cell RNA spiked in. Subset here: FACS-sorted CD8+CD4-CCR7+CD45RA+ naive T cells. The CDR3 reads CASSGYGQGVSGANVLTF. In DNA form, the CDR3 reads TGTGCCAGCAGCGGATACGGACAGGGTGTTTCTGGGGCCAACGTCCTGACTTTC.